Here is one T cell receptor beta chain with its context. What it recognizes is unknown. TCRdb keeps only in-frame clones here, not all; method: immunoSEQ multiplex PCR. The sample yields more than 150,000 clones, 75% to 95% seen once. This entry belongs to a study of T cell responses to AZD1222 COVID-19 vaccine. Whole-study findings and limits: Spike-spanning, vaccine-associated CD4 TCRs were dominant at 160-218 and 743-854. Targeting of unmutated variant regions was reportedly seen in nearly half of spike-specific TCRs. Spike-specific TCR breadth and depth both grew after two AZD1222 doses. The donor cohort was predominantly white British with a female majority, and clonal diversity may have been underestimated.

V was trimmed by 4 bases and J by 4 bases, leaving 12 bases between them. The CDR3 covers 14 residues. Germline V gene sequence: CDR1 MGHRA, CDR2 YSYEKL. The clonotype was recovered from an adult in good health. The V and J genes are TRBV4-1 and TRBJ2-3; D tentatively reads TRBD1 or TRBD2 (5 bases each). The sample was peripheral blood, taken on day 0 of AZD1222 vaccination. This CDR3 is CASSPPRGADTQYF. The CDR3 DNA follows: TGCGCCAGCAGCCCCCCGAGGGGAGCAGATACGCAGTATTTT.